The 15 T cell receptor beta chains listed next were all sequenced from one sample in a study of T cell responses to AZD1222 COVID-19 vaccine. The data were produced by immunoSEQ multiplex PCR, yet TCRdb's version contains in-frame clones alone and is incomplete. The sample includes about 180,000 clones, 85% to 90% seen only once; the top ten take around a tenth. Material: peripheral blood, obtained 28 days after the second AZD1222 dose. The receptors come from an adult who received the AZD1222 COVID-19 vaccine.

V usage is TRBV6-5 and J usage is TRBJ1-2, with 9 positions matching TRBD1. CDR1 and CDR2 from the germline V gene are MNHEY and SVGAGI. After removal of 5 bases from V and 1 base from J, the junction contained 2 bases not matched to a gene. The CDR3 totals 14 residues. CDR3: CASSRTGVNYGYTF. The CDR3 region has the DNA TGTGCCAGCAGTCGGACAGGGGTTAACTATGGCTACACCTTC.

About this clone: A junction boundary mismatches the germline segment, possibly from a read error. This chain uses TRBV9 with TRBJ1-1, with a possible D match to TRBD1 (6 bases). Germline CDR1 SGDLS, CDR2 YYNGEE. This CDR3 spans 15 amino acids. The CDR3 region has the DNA TGTGCCACCAGCGAGGGGGGGTCGATGGGGACTGAAGCTTTCTTT. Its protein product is CATSEGGSMGTEAFF. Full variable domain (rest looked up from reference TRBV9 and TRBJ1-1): DSGVTQTPKHLITATGQRVTLRCSPRSGDLSVYWYQQSLDQGLQFLIQYYNGEERAKGNILERFSAQQFPDLHSELNLSSLELGDSALYFCATSEGGSMGTEAFFGQGTRLTVV.

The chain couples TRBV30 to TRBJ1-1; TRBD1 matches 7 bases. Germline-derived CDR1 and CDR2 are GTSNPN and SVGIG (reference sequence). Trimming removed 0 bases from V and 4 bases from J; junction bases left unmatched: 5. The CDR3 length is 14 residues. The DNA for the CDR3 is TGTGCCTGGAGTGTACAAGGGGGCCGCACTGAAGCTTTCTTT. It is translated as CAWSVQGGRTEAFF.

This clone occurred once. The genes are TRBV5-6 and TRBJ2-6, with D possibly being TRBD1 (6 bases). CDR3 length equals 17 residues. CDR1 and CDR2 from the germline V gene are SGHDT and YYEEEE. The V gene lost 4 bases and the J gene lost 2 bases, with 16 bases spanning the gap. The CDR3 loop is CASSGTTGPTGANVLTF. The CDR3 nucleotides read TGTGCCAGCAGCGGGACCACAGGGCCAACTGGGGCCAACGTCCTGACTTTC.

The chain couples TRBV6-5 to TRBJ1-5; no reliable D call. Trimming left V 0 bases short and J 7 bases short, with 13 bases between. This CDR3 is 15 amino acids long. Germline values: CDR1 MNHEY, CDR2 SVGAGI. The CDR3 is CASSYSSDIVQPQHF. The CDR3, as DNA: TGTGCCAGCAGTTACTCATCCGATATTGTCCAGCCCCAGCATTTT.

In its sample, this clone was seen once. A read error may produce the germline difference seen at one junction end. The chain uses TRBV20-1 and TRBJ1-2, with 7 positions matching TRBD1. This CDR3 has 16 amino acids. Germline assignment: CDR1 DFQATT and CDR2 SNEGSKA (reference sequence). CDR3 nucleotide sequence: TGCAGTGCTAGTCGTCGTCAGGAGGGGGCTGTTGGACTTTTCCGCTTC. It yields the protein CSASRRQEGAVGLFRF.

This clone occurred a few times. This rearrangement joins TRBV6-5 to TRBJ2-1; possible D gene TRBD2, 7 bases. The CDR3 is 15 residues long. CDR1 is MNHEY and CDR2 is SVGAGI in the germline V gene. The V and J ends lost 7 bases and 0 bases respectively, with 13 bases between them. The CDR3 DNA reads TGTGCCAGCACTCAAGGGGGGGGCTCCTACAATGAGCAGTTCTTC. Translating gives CASTQGGGSYNEQFF.

The CDR3 DNA follows: TGCAGTGCTAGTCTAGGGTCGGGGCTGTTTTTT. Translation: CSASLGSGLFF. This chain connects TRBV20-1 to TRBJ2-2; the D is unclear. The CDR3 has 11 amino acids. Germline V gene sequence: CDR1 DFQATT, CDR2 SNEGSKA (reference sequence). V shed 3 bases and J shed 13 bases, with 12 bases lying between them.

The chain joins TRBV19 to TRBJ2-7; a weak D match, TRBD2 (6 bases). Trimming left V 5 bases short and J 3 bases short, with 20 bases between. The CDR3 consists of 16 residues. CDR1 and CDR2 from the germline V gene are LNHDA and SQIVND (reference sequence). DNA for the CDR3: TGTGCCAGTAGTCTAACGGGACTTACTATGGGCTACGAGCAGTACTTC. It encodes CASSLTGLTMGYEQYF.

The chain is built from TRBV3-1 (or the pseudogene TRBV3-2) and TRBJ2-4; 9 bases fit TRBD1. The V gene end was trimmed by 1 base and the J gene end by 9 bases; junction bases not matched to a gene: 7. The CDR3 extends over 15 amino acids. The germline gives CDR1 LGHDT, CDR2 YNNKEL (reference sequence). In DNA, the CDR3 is TGTGCCAGCAGCCAAGGCCCGGGACAGGGTTCCATTCAGTACTTC. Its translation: CASSQGPGQGSIQYF.

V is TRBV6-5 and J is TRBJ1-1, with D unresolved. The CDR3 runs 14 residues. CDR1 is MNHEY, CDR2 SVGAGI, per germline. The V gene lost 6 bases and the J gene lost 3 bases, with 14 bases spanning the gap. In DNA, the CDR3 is TGTGCCAGCAGCCCCACCGACGGGGACACTGAAGCTTTCTTT. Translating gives CASSPTDGDTEAFF.

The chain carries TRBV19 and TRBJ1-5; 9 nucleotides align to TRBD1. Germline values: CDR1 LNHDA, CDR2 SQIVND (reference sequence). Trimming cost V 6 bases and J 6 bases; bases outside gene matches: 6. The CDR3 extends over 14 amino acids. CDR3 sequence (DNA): TGTGCCAGTAGGGGACAGGGTATGGGTCAGCCCCAGCATTTT. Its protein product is CASRGQGMGQPQHF.

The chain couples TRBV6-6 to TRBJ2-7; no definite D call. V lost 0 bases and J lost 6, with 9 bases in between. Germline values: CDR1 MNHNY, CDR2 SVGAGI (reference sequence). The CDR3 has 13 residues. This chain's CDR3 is CASSYSPATEQYF. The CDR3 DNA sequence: TGTGCCAGCAGTTACTCTCCCGCTACCGAGCAGTACTTC.

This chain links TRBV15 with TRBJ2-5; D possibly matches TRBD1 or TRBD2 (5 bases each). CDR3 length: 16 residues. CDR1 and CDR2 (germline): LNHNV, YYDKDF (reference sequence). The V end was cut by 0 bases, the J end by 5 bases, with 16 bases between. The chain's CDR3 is CATSRDRVGPVETQYF. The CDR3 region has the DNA TGTGCCACCAGCAGAGATCGTGTGGGACCGGTGGAGACCCAGTACTTC. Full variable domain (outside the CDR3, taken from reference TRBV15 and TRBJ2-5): DAMVIQNPRYQVTQFGKPVTLSCSQTLNHNVMYWYQQKSSQAPKLLFHYYDKDFNNEADTPDNFQSRRPNTSFCFLDIRSPGLGDTAMYLCATSRDRVGPVETQYFGPGTRLLVL.

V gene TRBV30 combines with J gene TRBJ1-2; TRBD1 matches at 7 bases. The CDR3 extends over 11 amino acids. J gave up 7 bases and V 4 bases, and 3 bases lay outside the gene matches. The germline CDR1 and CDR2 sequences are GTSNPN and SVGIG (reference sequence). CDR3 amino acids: CAWTGGGGYTF. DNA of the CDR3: TGTGCCTGGACAGGGGGTGGTGGCTACACCTTC.